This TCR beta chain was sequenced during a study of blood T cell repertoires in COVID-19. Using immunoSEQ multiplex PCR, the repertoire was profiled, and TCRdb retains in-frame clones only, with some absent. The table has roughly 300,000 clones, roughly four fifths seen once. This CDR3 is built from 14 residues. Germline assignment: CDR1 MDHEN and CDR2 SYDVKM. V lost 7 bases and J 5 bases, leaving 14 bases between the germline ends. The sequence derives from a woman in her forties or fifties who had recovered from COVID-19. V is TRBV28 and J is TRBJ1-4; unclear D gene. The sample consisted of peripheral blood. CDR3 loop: CASIEGRRNEKLFF. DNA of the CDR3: TGTGCCAGCATCGAAGGGCGGAGGAATGAAAAACTGTTTTTT.